Described below is a single T cell receptor (beta chain) sequence and its context. Trimming shortened V by 6 bases and J by 7 bases, and 12 bases separated the two germline ends. This CDR3 spans 13 amino acids. The sample comes from a study of tumor-infiltrating lymphocytes in primary liver carcinoma. The investigators made TCR beta cDNA from 400 to 500 ng total RNA, using a constant-region primer. Three nested multiplex PCR rounds, a slightly modified ARM-PCR, produced the libraries for TCR beta. Rounds one and two of PCR, each of 10 cycles, were primed with TRBV1-TRBV30 forward primers and a C-beta reverse primer. TCRdb itself ran the multiplex PCR reads through MiXCR, one entry per CDR3 protein. The table lists 90,000 to 100,000 distinct CDR3 sequences, more than 60% of them singletons. Each 20-30 mg portion of unsorted bulk tissue served as the source for co-extraction of RNA and DNA.

The clonotype comes from a woman in her sixties or seventies with primary liver carcinoma and hepatitis B virus infection. The V call is TRBV12-3 or TRBV12-4, the J call TRBJ2-2, with unresolved D. Sequencing was carried out using liver tumor tissue from sampling region 5. Subset of the sample: tumor region T5, tumor centre. This CDR3 reads CASSLEMCGELFF. The DNA for the CDR3 is TGTGCCAGCAGCTTGGAGATGTGCGGGGAGCTGTTTTTT.